The 9 T cell receptor beta chains below were found in one sample sequenced in a study of beta chain features in type 1 diabetes. Every isolated RNA sample was fully reverse transcribed, so sequencing captured expressed TCRB transcripts. The table came from immunoSEQ multiplex PCR; TCRdb's copy has only in-frame clones and leaves some out. In the table there are hundreds of thousands of clones, roughly 13% of which are singletons. Whole-study findings and limits: In every one of the four CD4+ subsets, TCRB CDR3s were moderately but significantly shorter in Type 1 diabetes patients.

Their target antigens are unknown. The source material was naive CD4+ T cells from blood. Receptors were obtained from a young man with type 1 diabetes.

The chain employs TRBV6-5 and TRBJ1-4; D remains unclear. Trimming took off 2 bases at V and 5 bases at J, with 6 bases between the two ends. The CDR3 has 13 residues. CDR1 and CDR2 from the germline V gene are MNHEY and SVGAGI. The CDR3 is CASSYRENEKLFF. CDR3 bases: TGTGCCAGCAGTTACAGGGAGAATGAAAAACTGTTTTTT.

In this sample, this clone turned up a few times. The V call is TRBV4-1, the J call TRBJ1-5; D not resolved. V lost 1 base and J lost 2, with 9 bases in between. Germline CDR1 MGHRA, CDR2 YSYEKL. This CDR3 is built from 15 residues. Here the CDR3 reads CASSQGAGGNQPQHF. CDR3 DNA: TGCGCCAGCAGCCAAGGGGCAGGAGGCAATCAGCCCCAGCATTTT.

This clone showed up just a few times. V gene TRBV7-2 combines with J gene TRBJ2-2; D perhaps matches TRBD2 (5 bases). V lost 6 bases and J 6 bases, leaving 11 bases between the germline ends. There are 13 residues in the CDR3. CDR1 is SGHTA and CDR2 is FQGNSA in the germline V gene. The CDR3 reads CASRPLGAGELFF. CDR3 bases: TGTGCCAGCAGGCCTCTCGGGGCCGGGGAGCTGTTTTTT.

The CDR3: CASSQGTGPYYGYTF. The CDR3, as DNA: TGTGCCAGCAGCCAAGGGACAGGCCCCTACTATGGCTACACCTTC. The rearrangement uses TRBV4-2 and TRBJ1-2, with 7 bases fitting TRBD1. The V and J ends lost 1 base and 3 bases, in that order; junction bases with no gene match: 5. The CDR3 sequence is 15 residues long. The V gene's germline CDR1 is LGHNA and CDR2 YNFKEQ.

This clone was seen a few times. The V gene is TRBV2, the J gene TRBJ1-2; D remains ambiguous. V gave up 6 bases and J gave up 1 base, with 9 bases separating them. Germline-derived CDR1 and CDR2 are SNHLY and FYNNEI. The CDR3 is made up of 13 amino acids. DNA for the CDR3: TGTGCCAGCAGCCGCGACGGTAACTATGGCTACACCTTC. It codes for CASSRDGNYGYTF.

The rearrangement joins TRBV4-1 to TRBJ1-4; TRBD1 might be the D (6 bases). This CDR3 is built from 17 residues. Trimming took off 3 bases at V and 5 bases at J, with 19 bases between the two ends. The germline CDR1 and CDR2 sequences are MGHRA and YSYEKL. The CDR3 nucleotides are TGCGCCAGCAGCCAGGCGCTAGACAGGTCGAAGAATGAAAAACTGTTTTTT. It translates to CASSQALDRSKNEKLFF.

The chain carries TRBV10-3 and TRBJ1-1, with 11 bases lining up with TRBD1. Germline V gene sequence: CDR1 ENHRY, CDR2 SYGVKD. The CDR3 spans 17 residues. The V segment lost 2 bases and the J segment 6 bases; nucleotides outside the gene matches: 11. CDR3 amino acids: CAISEPTGTGGNAEAFF. The CDR3, as DNA: TGTGCCATCAGTGAGCCGACCGGGACAGGGGGTAACGCTGAAGCTTTCTTT.

The V gene is TRBV6-1, the J gene TRBJ1-5, with 9 bases aligning to TRBD1. CDR3 length: 15 residues. Trimming cost V 4 bases and J 0 bases; bases outside gene matches: 1. In germline, CDR1 is MNHNS, CDR2 SASEGT. For the CDR3, the DNA is TGTGCCAGCAGTGGACAGGGGGTTAGCAATCAGCCCCAGCATTTT. As protein: CASSGQGVSNQPQHF.

The chain links TRBV30 to TRBJ1-5, with D unclear. Germline-derived CDR1 and CDR2 are GTSNPN and SVGIG (reference sequence). With 3 bases removed from V and 2 bases from J, the gap between germline ends came to 14 bases. CDR3 length: 15 amino acids. The CDR3 loop reads CAWRKGGIGNQPQHF. CDR3 nucleotides: TGTGCCTGGAGAAAGGGTGGGATCGGCAATCAGCCCCAGCATTTT.